These 14 T cell receptor beta chains came from one sample sequenced in a study of T cells in Graves' hyperthyroidism and ophthalmopathy. Amplified regions were TCR beta CDR3 sequences from RNA transcripts. An initial round of RT-PCR targeting the TCR CDR3 relied on the HTBI primer set. TCRdb fed the multiplex PCR reads into MiXCR, producing one record per CDR3 protein. Altogether approximately 620,000 distinct CDR3 sequences are present, roughly 16% being singletons, with the ten largest covering approximately 3.5%. Material: blood. These receptors were obtained from a middle-aged woman with Graves' ophthalmopathy.

In its sample, this clonotype was seen a few times. The J gene is TRBJ2-2, the V gene TRBV11-3; D gene unclear. The ends were cut back, 1 base at V and 2 bases at J, with 5 bases in the middle. Germline-derived CDR1 and CDR2 are SGHNT and YENEEA. CDR3 size: 14 residues. DNA of the CDR3: TGTGCCAGCAGCTTAGCGGATAACACCGGGGAGCTGTTTTTT. Its protein product is CASSLADNTGELFF.

This clonotype was recorded at least ten times. The chain couples TRBV20-1 to TRBJ2-1; 7 positions agree with TRBD2. CDR3 length equals 14 residues. The J segment lost 3 bases and the V segment lost 3 bases, leaving 5 bases of the junction unmatched. Germline values: CDR1 DFQATT, CDR2 SNEGSKA (reference sequence). The CDR3 DNA reads as TGCAGTGCTAGCGGGCTAGCGGACTACAATGAGCAGTTCTTC. It codes for CSASGLADYNEQFF.

In this sample, this clonotype turned up many times. The chain uses TRBV2 and TRBJ2-7, with D uncertain. The germline CDR1 and CDR2 sequences are SNHLY and FYNNEI. Trimming shortened V by 6 bases and J by 3 bases, and 9 bases separated the two germline ends. The CDR3 is 12 amino acids. DNA of the CDR3: TGTGCCAGCAGCCTCCGTAACTACGAGCAGTACTTC. Translation: CASSLRNYEQYF.

This clonotype was found many times. V is TRBV20-1 and J is TRBJ1-5; D might be TRBD1 (5 bases). The germline gives CDR1 DFQATT, CDR2 SNEGSKA (reference sequence). The length of the CDR3 is 15 residues. V was pared by 3 bases and J by 7 bases, with 19 bases between. CDR3 amino acids: CSASLWDPSVQPQHF. Written as DNA, the CDR3 is TGCAGTGCTAGCTTATGGGACCCCTCGGTCCAGCCCCAGCATTTT.

This clonotype was counted at least ten times. The rearrangement uses TRBV2 and TRBJ1-2; 9 bases match TRBD1. After removal of 7 bases from V and 0 bases from J, the junction contained 6 bases not matched to a gene. Per the germline V gene, CDR1 is SNHLY and CDR2 is FYNNEI. This CDR3 has 15 amino acids. The chain's CDR3 is CASTEDRGANYGYTF. CDR3 bases: TGTGCCAGCACCGAGGACAGGGGAGCTAACTATGGCTACACCTTC.

V is TRBV5-4 and J is TRBJ1-4, with 8 nucleotides matching TRBD1. Trimming took 4 bases from V and 8 from J; bases not matched to a gene: 7. The CDR3 is 14 residues long. The germline gives CDR1 SGHNT, CDR2 YYREEE (reference sequence). The CDR3 region has the DNA TGTGCCAGCAGCCCGAACGACAGGGGAGAAAAACTGTTTTTT. This gives the protein CASSPNDRGEKLFF. Complete variable domain (other parts from reference TRBV5-4 and TRBJ1-4): ETGVTQSPTHLIKTRGQQVTLRCSSQSGHNTVSWYQQALGQGPQFIFQYYREEENGRGNFPPRFSGLQFPNYSSELNVNALELDDSALYLCASSPNDRGEKLFFGSGTQLSVL.

This clonotype has more than one count but fewer than ten. The V call is TRBV6-6, the J call TRBJ2-5; the D is unclear. Germline V gene lookup returns CDR1 MNHNY and CDR2 SVGAGI (reference sequence). The CDR3 is made up of 14 amino acids. Trimming left V 2 bases short and J 2 bases short, with 9 bases between. DNA for the CDR3: TGTGCCAGCAGTTACGTGGGCAGACAAGAGACCCAGTACTTC. This encodes CASSYVGRQETQYF.

Ten or more counts support this clonotype. The chain recombines TRBV12-3 or TRBV12-4 with TRBJ1-2; 9 bases line up with TRBD1. V gave up 6 bases and J gave up 1 base; unmatched junction bases: 3. The CDR3 totals 14 residues. DNA for the CDR3: TGTGCCAGCAGCCCGACAGGGGGTAACTATGGCTACACCTTC. Protein: CASSPTGGNYGYTF.

This sequence joins TRBV5-1 and TRBJ2-1; D is unresolved. The CDR3 has 15 residues. Trimming cost V 4 bases and J 9 bases, with 20 bases left between them. Germline CDR1 SGHRS, CDR2 YFSETQ. The CDR3 reads CASSKLQDKSSEQFF. The CDR3 DNA is TGCGCCAGCAGCAAGCTACAAGACAAATCCTCTGAGCAGTTCTTC.

This clonotype was counted many times. The chain combines TRBV11-2 with TRBJ1-5; D is unresolved. V lost 4 bases to trimming and J lost 6 bases, with 10 bases between them. Germline V lookup: CDR1 SGHAT, CDR2 FQNNGV. The CDR3 has 13 residues. This CDR3 is CASSSNGGQPQHF. The DNA of the CDR3 is TGTGCCAGCAGCTCCAACGGCGGTCAGCCCCAGCATTTT. The full variable domain, in which reference TRBV11-2 and TRBJ1-5 provide the parts outside the CDR3, is EAGVAQSPRYKIIEKRQSVAFWCNPISGHATLYWYQQILGQGPKLLIQFQNNGVVDDSQLPKDRFSAERLKGVDSTLKIQPAKLEDSAVYLCASSSNGGQPQHFGDGTRLSIL.

This chain connects TRBV9 to TRBJ1-1; D is possibly TRBD1 (5 bases). V lost 0 bases and J 5 bases, leaving 14 bases between the germline ends. Germline CDR1 SGDLS, CDR2 YYNGEE. This CDR3 spans 15 amino acids. CDR3 coding DNA: TGTGCCAGCAGCGTAGGTCCGGGGGAAGAAACTGAAGCTTTCTTT. It codes for CASSVGPGEETEAFF. Variable domain in full (rest from reference TRBV9 and TRBJ1-1): DSGVTQTPKHLITATGQRVTLRCSPRSGDLSVYWYQQSLDQGLQFLIQYYNGEERAKGNILERFSAQQFPDLHSELNLSSLELGDSALYFCASSVGPGEETEAFFGQGTRLTVV.

The chain couples TRBV3-1 to TRBJ1-2, with D hard to call. CDR3 length: 13 amino acids. In germline, CDR1 is LGHDT, CDR2 YNNKEL (reference sequence). V was cut by 7 bases and J by 7 bases, with 16 bases left in between. The DNA of the CDR3 is TGTGCCAGCAACCGGGGTGGGGTTCTTGGCTACACCTTC. It is translated as CASNRGGVLGYTF. The whole variable domain, remainder taken from reference TRBV3-1 and TRBJ1-2, is DTAVSQTPKYLVTQMGNDKSIKCEQNLGHDTMYWYKQDSKKFLKIMFSYNNKELIINETVPNRFSPKSPDKAHLNLHINSLELGDSAVYFCASNRGGVLGYTFGSGTRLTVV.

There are many counts of this clonotype. V and J are TRBV30 and TRBJ2-1, with D possibly TRBD2 on 6 matching bases. Germline V gene data show CDR1 as GTSNPN and CDR2 as SVGIG (reference sequence). Trimming removed 1 base from V and 0 bases from J, with 10 bases in between. The CDR3 totals 15 residues. The CDR3 DNA is TGTGCCTGGAGTGGGACTACCGGCTCCTACAATGAGCAGTTCTTC. Encoded protein: CAWSGTTGSYNEQFF.

This clonotype has at least ten counts. This chain connects TRBV19 to TRBJ1-2; tentative D call: TRBD1 (5 bases). Trimming removed 6 bases at V and 6 bases at J, with 17 bases between. The CDR3 contains 14 residues. The germline gives CDR1 LNHDA, CDR2 SQIVND (reference sequence). CDR3 in amino acids: CASRDYAGPDGYTF. The CDR3 region has the DNA TGTGCCAGTAGGGATTATGCGGGACCTGATGGCTACACCTTC.